The source of this T cell receptor (beta chain) is a study of cytomegalovirus exposure and HLA in healthy donors. Whole-study results and caveats: Cytomegalovirus association was listed for approximately 150 TCR beta chains. Further analysis, carried out later, found HLA-associated TCR beta chains more clonally expanded than equally common other chains. Earlier results showed most TCR beta V segments being productive about 87% or about 30% of the time.

Researchers ran the PCR with 60 Vbeta and 13 Jbeta primers. This table comes from immunoSEQ multiplex PCR, and its TCRdb copy is limited to in-frame clones, with some not included. The profile covers about 150,000 clones, with 75% to 80% appearing a single time and 0.95% to 1.4% taken by the ten largest. A word on this clone: The target antigen is unknown.

Sequenced material: PBMCs. This TCR came from a male donor in good health and CMV-seronegative.

CDR3 in DNA: TGTGCCAGCAGTTCCATGGGACATTTAGCCAAAAACATTCAGTACTTC. Amino acid sequence: CASSSMGHLAKNIQYF. This chain joins TRBV27 and TRBJ2-4, with a weak D call TRBD1 (6 bases). The CDR3 totals 16 residues. Germline V gives CDR1 MNHEY, CDR2 SMNVEV (reference sequence). Trimming took 4 bases from V and 0 from J, leaving 13 bases between them.